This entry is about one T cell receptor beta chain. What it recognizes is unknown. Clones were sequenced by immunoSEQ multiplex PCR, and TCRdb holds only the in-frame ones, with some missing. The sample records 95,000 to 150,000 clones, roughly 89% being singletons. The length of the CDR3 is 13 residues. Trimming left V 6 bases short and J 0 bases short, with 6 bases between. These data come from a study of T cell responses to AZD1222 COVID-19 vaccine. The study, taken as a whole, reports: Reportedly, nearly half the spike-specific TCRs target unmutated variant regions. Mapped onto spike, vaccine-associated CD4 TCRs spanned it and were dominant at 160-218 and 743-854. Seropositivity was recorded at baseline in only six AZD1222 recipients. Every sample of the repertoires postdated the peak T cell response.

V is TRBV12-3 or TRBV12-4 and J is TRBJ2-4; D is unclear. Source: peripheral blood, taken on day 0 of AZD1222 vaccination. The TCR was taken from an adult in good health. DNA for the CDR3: TGTGCCAGCAGCTCCCTAGCCAAAAACATTCAGTACTTC. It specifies CASSSLAKNIQYF.